These 23 T cell receptor beta chains were all obtained from the same sample, sequenced in a study of T cells expressing NK-cell markers. One entry per CDR3 protein, without DNA, is what TCRdb gives after re-calling the 5' RACE reads. The sample's table shows some 600,000 distinct CDR3 sequences. The specimen sequenced was blood T cells: a sorted CD56 or NKG2C T cell subset, CD4+ or CD8+ T cells, or bulk PBMC T cells (not recorded which). All receptors derive from a man younger than 35 in good health.

The V call is TRBV7-2, the J call TRBJ2-2. There are 16 residues in the CDR3. Germline-derived CDR1 and CDR2 are SGHTA and FQGNSA. This CDR3 is CASSLETGRNTGELFF.

The chain recombines TRBV4-2 with TRBJ2-3; TCRdb designates TRBD2, a call that cannot be tested without DNA. The CDR3 extends over 14 amino acids. From germline, CDR1 is LGHNA and CDR2 YNFKEQ. The CDR3 region is CASSPPSGKFAQYF.

The chain links TRBV7-2 to TRBJ2-5. The CDR3 loop spans 11 amino acids. Germline V gene lookup returns CDR1 SGHTA and CDR2 FQGNSA. CDR3 amino acids: CASSFTETQYF.

The rearrangement uses TRBV12-3 or TRBV12-4 and TRBJ2-6. The length of the CDR3 is 14 residues. Here the CDR3 reads CASSSRSGANVLTF.

CDR3 sequence: CASSLGGMSDTQYF. The chain couples TRBV27 to TRBJ2-3; the TCRdb call, TRBD1, lacks DNA for checking. Germline V lookup: CDR1 MNHEY, CDR2 SMNVEV (reference sequence). The CDR3 extends over 14 amino acids.

The chain combines TRBV7-6 with TRBJ1-2; the TCRdb D gene call, TRBD1, has no DNA to confirm it. Germline V gives CDR1 SGHVS, CDR2 FNYEAQ. The CDR3 contains 13 residues. The CDR3 sequence: CASSEGQGYGYTF.

This sequence joins TRBV12-3 or TRBV12-4 and TRBJ1-1. CDR3 length: 14 residues. This chain's CDR3 is CASRPRFVNTEAFF.

This chain links TRBV5-6 with TRBJ2-1; TCRdb's assignment of TRBD1 cannot be checked, as there is no DNA. The CDR3 length is 14 residues. CDR1 and CDR2 from the germline V gene are SGHDT and YYEEEE. The CDR3 sequence: CASILTGGGNEQFF.

CDR3 region: CASSLPFLGTEAFF. The rearrangement uses TRBV7-2 and TRBJ1-1. Germline V CDR1 and CDR2: SGHTA, FQGNSA. The CDR3 has 14 residues.

The rearrangement uses TRBV11-2 and TRBJ1-4; there is no DNA to check the TCRdb D call of TRBD1. Germline-derived CDR1 and CDR2 are SGHAT and FQNNGV. This CDR3 comprises 16 residues. The chain's CDR3 is CASSLGQGSTNEKLFF.

The chain is built from TRBV16 and TRBJ2-1; TCRdb proposes TRBD1, but this gene call is untestable without DNA. The CDR3 length is 14 residues. CDR1 and CDR2 from the germline V gene are KGHSY and FQNENV. The chain's CDR3 is CASSQTGGGNEQFF.

The chain links TRBV5-1 to TRBJ2-2; the D gene TCRdb calls, TRBD2, cannot be checked with no DNA. The CDR3 length is 14 residues. The germline V gene has CDR1 SGHRS and CDR2 YFSETQ. CDR3 protein: CASSLEASGGELFF.

The chain's CDR3 is CASTHPASGELFF. The chain links TRBV6-1 to TRBJ2-2; lacking DNA, the TRBD2 call made by TCRdb goes unchecked. There are 13 residues in the CDR3. The V gene's germline CDR1 is MNHNS and CDR2 SASEGT.

The rearrangement uses TRBV24-1 and TRBJ2-5; TCRdb reports TRBD2, a call that lacks DNA to check it against. Per germline, CDR1 KGHDR and CDR2 SFDVKD. This CDR3 spans 15 amino acids. This chain's CDR3 is CATSSQREGQETQYF.

V usage is TRBV6-2 or TRBV6-3 and J usage is TRBJ2-1. Germline CDR1 MNHEY, CDR2 SVGEGT. The CDR3 covers 13 residues. Here the CDR3 reads CASISDINNEQFF.

This chain connects TRBV14 to TRBJ2-3. The length of the CDR3 is 14 residues. Germline V gene data show CDR1 as SGHDN and CDR2 as FVKESK. The CDR3 spells CASSPRQARDTQYF. Full variable domain (rest looked up from reference TRBV14 and TRBJ2-3): EAGVTQFPSHSVIEKGQTVTLRCDPISGHDNLYWYRRVMGKEIKFLLHFVKESKQDESGMPNNRFLAERTGGTYSTLKVQPAELEDSGVYFCASSPRQARDTQYFGPGTRLTVL.

The rearrangement uses TRBV7-2 and TRBJ2-7. CDR1 is SGHTA, CDR2 FQGNSA, per germline. The CDR3 is made up of 15 amino acids. CDR3 region: CASSLSPDKGYEQYF.

The rearrangement joins TRBV20-1 to TRBJ2-7. Germline CDR1 reads DFQATT; CDR2 reads SNEGSKA (reference sequence). The CDR3 length is 13 residues. The CDR3: CSARGSYVYEQYF.

The genes are TRBV7-3 and TRBJ2-1; TCRdb returns TRBD1, unconfirmable since there is no DNA. CDR1 SGHTA and CDR2 FQGTGA come from the germline V gene. The CDR3 loop spans 12 amino acids. CDR3 loop: CASGTANNEQFF.

The CDR3 here is CASSVGGSLYEQYF. The genes are TRBV9 and TRBJ2-7. Germline CDR1 is SGDLS and CDR2 is YYNGEE. This CDR3 has 14 amino acids. Complete variable domain (other parts from reference TRBV9 and TRBJ2-7): DSGVTQTPKHLITATGQRVTLRCSPRSGDLSVYWYQQSLDQGLQFLIQYYNGEERAKGNILERFSAQQFPDLHSELNLSSLELGDSALYFCASSVGGSLYEQYFGPGTRLTVT.

The V gene is TRBV11-2, the J gene TRBJ1-1; TCRdb's D call, TRBD1, is unchecked because there is no DNA. Germline V gives CDR1 SGHAT, CDR2 FQNNGV. The CDR3 spans 16 residues. CDR3: CASSLGTGIGGTEAFF.

This chain uses TRBV12-3 or TRBV12-4 with TRBJ1-5; lacking DNA, the TRBD1 call made by TCRdb goes unchecked. CDR3 length equals 14 residues. CDR3 in amino acids: CASSYGSPGQPQHF.

The V call is TRBV28, the J call TRBJ2-3; checking the TCRdb D call of TRBD2 is not possible without DNA. The germline CDR1 and CDR2 sequences are MDHEN and SYDVKM. The length of the CDR3 is 19 residues. The CDR3 sequence: CASSPGPRLAELDTDTQYF.